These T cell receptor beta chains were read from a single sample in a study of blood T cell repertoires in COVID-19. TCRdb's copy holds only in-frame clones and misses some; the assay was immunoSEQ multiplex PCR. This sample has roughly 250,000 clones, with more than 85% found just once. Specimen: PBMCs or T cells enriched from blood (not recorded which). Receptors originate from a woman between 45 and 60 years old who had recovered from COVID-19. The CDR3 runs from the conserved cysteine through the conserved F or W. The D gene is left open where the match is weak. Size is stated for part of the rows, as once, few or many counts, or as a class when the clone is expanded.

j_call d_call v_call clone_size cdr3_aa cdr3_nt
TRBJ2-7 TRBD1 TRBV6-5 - CASSRGTGSSYEQYF TGTGCCAGCAGTCGCGGGACAGGGTCCTCCTACGAGCAGTACTTC
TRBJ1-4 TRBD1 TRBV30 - CAWSVQGDSEKLFF TGTGCCTGGAGTGTACAGGGGGATAGTGAAAAACTGTTTTTT
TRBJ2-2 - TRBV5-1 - CASSLGGDTGELFF TGCGCCAGCAGCTTGGGCGGGGACACCGGGGAGCTGTTTTTT
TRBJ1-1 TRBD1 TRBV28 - CASSRNGQGLNTEAFF TGTGCCAGCTCACGTAACGGACAGGGGTTGAACACTGAAGCTTTCTTT
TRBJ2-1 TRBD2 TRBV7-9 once CASSLLGLAGETEQFF TGTGCCAGCAGCTTGCTGGGGTTAGCGGGAGAGACTGAGCAGTTCTTC
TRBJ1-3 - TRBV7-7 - CASSLAQGSGNTIYF TGTGCTAGCAGCTTAGCGCAGGGAAGTGGAAACACCATATATTTT
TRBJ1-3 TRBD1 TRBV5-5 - CASSFRQGGSGNTIYF TGTGCCAGCAGCTTTAGACAGGGGGGGTCTGGAAACACCATATATTTT
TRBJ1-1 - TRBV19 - CASSLRERTDVNTEAFF TGTGCCAGTAGTCTTAGAGAGCGGACAGACGTGAACACTGAAGCTTTCTTT
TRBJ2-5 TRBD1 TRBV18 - CASSSFAGGRETQYF TGTGCCAGCTCATCATTTGCAGGGGGTAGGGAGACCCAGTACTTC
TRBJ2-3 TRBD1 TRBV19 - CASSKWPGQGPDTQYF TGTGCCAGTAGTAAGTGGCCCGGACAGGGACCAGATACGCAGTATTTT
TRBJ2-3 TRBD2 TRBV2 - CASSVDGRAGGAAQYF TGTGCCAGCAGTGTGGATGGTAGGGCGGGAGGAGCGGCGCAGTATTTT
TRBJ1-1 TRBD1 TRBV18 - CASSEGQTNEAFF TGTGCCAGCTCGGAGGGACAGACTAACGAAGCTTTCTTT
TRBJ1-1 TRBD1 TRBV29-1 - CSVTGGYTEAFF TGCAGCGTTACAGGGGGATACACTGAAGCTTTCTTT
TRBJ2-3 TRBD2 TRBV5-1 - CASSPAGESTDTQYF TGCGCCAGCAGCCCAGCGGGAGAGAGCACAGATACGCAGTATTTT
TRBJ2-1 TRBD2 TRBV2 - CASSVWREKFF TGTGCCAGCAGTGTCTGGCGGGAGAAGTTCTTC
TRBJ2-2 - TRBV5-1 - CASSGLVTGELFF TGCGCCAGCAGTGGACTCGTAACCGGGGAGCTGTTTTTT
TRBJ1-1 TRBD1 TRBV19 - CASSGRDREAFF TGTGCCAGTAGTGGACGGGACAGGGAAGCTTTCTTT
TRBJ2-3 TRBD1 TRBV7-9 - CASSPGQRVVIDTQYF TGTGCCAGCAGCCCGGGACAGCGCGTTGTTATTGATACGCAGTATTTT
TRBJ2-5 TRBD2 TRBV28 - CASSLLREGYQETQYF TGTGCCAGCAGTTTATTGAGGGAGGGGTACCAAGAGACCCAGTACTTC
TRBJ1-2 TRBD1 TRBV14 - CASSQWTGMDGYTF TGTGCCAGCAGCCAGTGGACAGGGATGGATGGCTACACCTTC
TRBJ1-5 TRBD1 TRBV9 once CASSADRNNQPQHF TGTGCCAGCAGCGCGGACAGGAACAATCAGCCCCAGCATTTT
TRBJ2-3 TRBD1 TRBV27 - CASSYDRGTDTQYF TGTGCCAGCAGTTATGACAGGGGGACAGATACGCAGTATTTT
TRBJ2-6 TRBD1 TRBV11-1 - CASSWTGTAGANVLTF TGTGCCAGCAGCTGGACAGGGACTGCTGGGGCCAACGTCCTGACTTTC
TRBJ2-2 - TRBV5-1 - CASSPRRDSYTGELFF TGCGCCAGCAGCCCCCGGAGGGATTCGTACACCGGGGAGCTGTTTTTT
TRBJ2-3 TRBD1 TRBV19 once CASNGGRDRVKDTQYF TGTGCCAGTAACGGTGGGAGGGACAGGGTTAAGGATACGCAGTATTTT
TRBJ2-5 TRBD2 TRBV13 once CASSWVLAGVETQYF TGTGCCAGCAGCTGGGTCCTAGCGGGTGTTGAGACCCAGTACTTC
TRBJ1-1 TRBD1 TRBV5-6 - CASSLESRGRGTEAFF TGTGCCAGCAGCTTGGAATCCAGGGGGCGCGGCACTGAAGCTTTCTTT
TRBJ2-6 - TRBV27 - CASSTDGGSGANVLTF TGTGCCAGCAGTACAGACGGGGGCTCTGGGGCCAACGTCCTGACTTTC
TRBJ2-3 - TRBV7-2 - CASSLAASRTDTQYF TGTGCCAGCAGCTTAGCGGCTTCACGCACAGATACGCAGTATTTT
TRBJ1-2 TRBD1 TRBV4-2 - CASSQTGQGLYGYTF TGTGCCAGCAGCCAAACGGGACAGGGGCTCTATGGCTACACCTTC
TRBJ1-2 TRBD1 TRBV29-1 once CSAGTGGNYGYTF TGCAGCGCTGGGACAGGGGGGAACTATGGCTACACCTTC
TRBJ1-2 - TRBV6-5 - CASSLSQGWYGYTF TGTGCCAGCAGTTTGTCCCAGGGTTGGTATGGCTACACCTTC
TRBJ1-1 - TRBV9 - CASSVPPCVNTEAFF TGTGCCAGCAGCGTACCCCCATGTGTGAACACTGAAGCTTTCTTT
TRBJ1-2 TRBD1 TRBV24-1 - CATRPGQGARGYTF TGTGCCACCAGACCGGGACAGGGGGCGCGAGGCTACACCTTC
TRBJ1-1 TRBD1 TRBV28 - CASSRSSTGSTEAFF TGTGCCAGCAGTCGATCCTCGACAGGGTCAACTGAAGCTTTCTTT
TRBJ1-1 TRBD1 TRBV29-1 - CSVVGQANTEAFF TGCAGCGTTGTCGGACAGGCGAACACTGAAGCTTTCTTT
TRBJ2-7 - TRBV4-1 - CASSQVVSIYEQYF TGCGCCAGCAGCCAAGTTGTTAGCATCTACGAGCAGTACTTC
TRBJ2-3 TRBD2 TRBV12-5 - CASGPLSGRGTDTQYF TGTGCTAGTGGTCCATTAAGCGGGAGGGGCACAGATACGCAGTATTTT
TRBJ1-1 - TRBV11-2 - CASSLVFSPGVNTEAFF TGTGCCAGCAGCTTAGTTTTCTCTCCAGGGGTGAACACTGAAGCTTTCTTT
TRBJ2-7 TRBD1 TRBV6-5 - CASTKRTGPYEQYF TGTGCCAGCACAAAACGGACAGGTCCCTACGAGCAGTACTTC
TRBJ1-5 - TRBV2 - CASGRGTEPQHF TGTGCCAGCGGTCGGGGAACTGAGCCCCAGCATTTT
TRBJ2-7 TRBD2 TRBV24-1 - CATSDQDPTSGGFSYEQYF TGTGCCACCAGTGACCAGGACCCAACTAGCGGGGGGTTCTCCTACGAGCAGTACTTC
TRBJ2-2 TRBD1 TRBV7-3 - CASSQKTGAGELFF TGTGCCAGCAGCCAAAAGACAGGGGCCGGGGAGCTGTTTTTT
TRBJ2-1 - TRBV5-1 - CASSLADRYNEQFF TGCGCCAGCAGCTTGGCCGACAGATACAATGAGCAGTTCTTC
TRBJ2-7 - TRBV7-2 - CASSSGAVSYEQYF TGTGCCAGCAGCTCGGGAGCGGTCTCCTACGAGCAGTACTTC
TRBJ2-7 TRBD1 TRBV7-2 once CASSRYWTGGQEQYF TGTGCCAGCAGCAGATACTGGACAGGGGGTCAGGAGCAGTACTTC
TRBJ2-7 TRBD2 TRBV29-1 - CSGAGGIGYEQYF TGCAGCGGAGCGGGAGGGATTGGATACGAGCAGTACTTC
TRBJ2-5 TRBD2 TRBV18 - CASSPPLAEQETQYF TGTGCCAGCTCACCACCCCTAGCGGAACAAGAGACCCAGTACTTC
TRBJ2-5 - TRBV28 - CASSGGLNQETQYF TGTGCCAGCAGCGGAGGACTAAACCAAGAGACCCAGTACTTC
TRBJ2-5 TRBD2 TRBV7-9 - CASSREAGIGETQYF TGTGCCAGCAGCCGAGAAGCGGGAATAGGAGAGACCCAGTACTTC
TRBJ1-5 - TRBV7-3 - CASSSEAIQPQHF TGTGCCAGCAGCTCGGAGGCGATTCAGCCCCAGCATTTT
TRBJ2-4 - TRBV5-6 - CASSSIRSWSKNIQYF TGTGCCAGCAGCTCCATAAGGAGTTGGTCCAAAAACATTCAGTACTTC
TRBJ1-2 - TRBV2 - CASRAGRAGRGYTF TGTGCCAGCAGGGCTGGGAGGGCCGGGCGCGGCTACACCTTC
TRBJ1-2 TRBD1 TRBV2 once CASRLRQGSLYGYTF TGTGCCAGCAGACTCAGACAGGGCAGCCTCTATGGCTACACCTTC
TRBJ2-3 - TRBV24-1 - CATSQYTTDTQYF TGTGCCACCAGCCAGTACACCACAGATACGCAGTATTTT
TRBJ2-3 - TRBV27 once CASSFGVGTDTQYF TGTGCCAGCAGTTTCGGGGTTGGCACAGATACGCAGTATTTT
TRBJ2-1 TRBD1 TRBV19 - CASSKTGYNEQFF TGTGCCAGTAGCAAGACAGGGTATAATGAGCAGTTCTTC
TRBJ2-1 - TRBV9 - CASSAEGELDNEQFF TGTGCCAGCAGCGCAGAGGGAGAACTAGACAATGAGCAGTTCTTC
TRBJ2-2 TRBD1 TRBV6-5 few CASSNRGQNTGELFF TGTGCCAGCAGCAACAGGGGACAGAACACCGGGGAGCTGTTTTTT